This paragraph covers one T cell receptor (beta chain) sequence. The antigen is not known. The sample belongs to a study of T cell responses to AZD1222 COVID-19 vaccine. Notes on the study in general: Spike-specific TCR breadth and depth grew following two AZD1222 doses.

The CDR3 is made up of 14 amino acids. The V gene's germline CDR1 is SGHVS and CDR2 FQNEAQ. Trimming took off 1 base at V and 2 bases at J, with 8 bases between the two ends. The assay was immunoSEQ multiplex PCR, and TCRdb's table has in-frame clones only and misses some. This sample carries roughly 200,000 clones, about 93% of them seen once, and the ten largest clones take 1%. This receptor was identified in an adult in good health. Sequencing was performed on peripheral blood, taken on day 0 of MenACWY control vaccination. V usage is TRBV7-8 and J usage is TRBJ2-5; D not resolved. CDR3 amino acids: CASSLGPRQETQYF. The CDR3 DNA is TGTGCCAGCAGCTTAGGGCCCAGACAAGAGACCCAGTACTTC.